Presented here are 3 T cell receptor beta chains from one specimen sequenced in a study of T-cell memory formation after mild COVID-19 (dated by TCRdb to the early 2020s). The library was built by means of 5' RACE. Reads for this sample came from an Illumina NovaSeq 6000. Clones were called with MiXCR by TCRdb after fastp trimmed the public reads at Q25, and only in-frame beta chains were retained. A single entry per CDR3 protein holds the most common genes and DNA from its merged rows. The sample table lists over 150,000 distinct CDR3 sequences, approximately 18% of them with a count of one. The ten largest make up 3% to 4% of the sample. What was sequenced was PBMCs or a T cell subset sorted from them (not recorded which). These receptor sequences come from a man aged 18 to 30 who had mild COVID-19 (a few samples of this study predate the infection). The sample titles of this study are shuffled in the database, so cell type and time point are left out; the donor was told from shared clones.

The rearrangement links TRBV12-3 or TRBV12-4 to TRBJ1-2, with TRBD1 matching 9 bases. The CDR3 sequence is 14 residues long. Unmatched junction bases numbered 2, after V lost 1 base and J lost 5 bases. The CDR3 region has the DNA TGTGCCAGCAGTTTAGGGACAGGGGTTTATGGCTACACCTTC. The encoded protein is CASSLGTGVYGYTF.

This clonotype has just a few counts. The chain couples TRBV6-1 to TRBJ2-2, with TRBD1 as a possible D gene (5 bases). This CDR3 has 15 residues. In germline, CDR1 is MNHNS, CDR2 SASEGT. V was shortened by 0 bases and J by 4 bases, with 9 bases between the two germline ends. The CDR3 DNA reads as TGTGCCAGCAGTGAAGCAAAGGGGCGCACCGGGGAGCTGTTTTTT. It is translated as CASSEAKGRTGELFF.

This clonotype was seen more than once but under ten times. The gene calls are TRBV15 and TRBJ1-5, with a possible D match to TRBD1 (6 bases). The germline V gene encodes CDR1 LNHNV and CDR2 YYDKDF (reference sequence). The CDR3 has 16 amino acids. Trimming left V 0 bases short and J 4 bases short, with 13 bases between. In nucleotides, the CDR3 is TGTGCCACCAGCAGAGATCCGACAGGTCTAAATCAGCCCCAGCATTTT. It codes for CATSRDPTGLNQPQHF.